This passage covers 23 T cell receptor beta chains from one sample sequenced in a study of blood T cells in healthy people across ages. A J-beta primer mix and a sample-barcoded 5' primer were used in a second PCR of about 6 to 12 cycles. TCRdb called the 5' RACE reads again in MiXCR, with one record for every CDR3 protein. The table lists some 1.8 million distinct CDR3 sequences, 39% of them singletons. Sequencing was performed on blood. The source is a human donor in good health.

The chain combines TRBV12-3 or TRBV12-4 with TRBJ1-1; D gene unclear. Trimming cost V 2 bases and J 11 bases, with 9 bases left between them. The CDR3 contains 11 residues. CDR3 loop: CASSLFQEAFF. For the CDR3, the DNA is TGTGCCAGCAGTTTATTCCAAGAGGCTTTCTTT.

There are a few counts of this clonotype. An end of the junction does not agree with germline; a read error may underlie this. The V gene is TRBV28, the J gene TRBJ2-7; no firm D call. This CDR3 has 12 residues. CDR1 is MDHEN, CDR2 SYDVKM, per germline. This chain's CDR3 is CAGSLGPYEQYF. As DNA, the CDR3 is TGTGCCGGCAGTTTAGGGCCATACGAGCAGTACTTC.

This clonotype has just a few counts. In DNA, the CDR3 is TGCAGTGCCGCGGGGACTAGCGGGGGCGATGAGCAGTTCTTC. It specifies CSAAGTSGGDEQFF. The chain uses TRBV20-1 and TRBJ2-1, with 14 bases lining up with TRBD2. Germline V CDR1 and CDR2: DFQATT, SNEGSKA (reference sequence). CDR3 length equals 14 residues. V shed 6 bases, J shed 8 bases, and the junction held 6 bases outside the gene matches.

This clonotype appeared many times. The chain combines TRBV11-2 with TRBJ2-1, with 11 bases that match TRBD1. Germline values: CDR1 SGHAT, CDR2 FQNNGV. There are 16 residues in the CDR3. Trimming took 1 base from V and 4 from J; bases not matched to a gene: 3. The CDR3 loop is CASSLAGTGGYNEQFF. The CDR3 coding sequence is TGTGCCAGCAGCTTAGCGGGGACAGGGGGGTACAATGAGCAGTTCTTC.

The chain combines TRBV3-1 with TRBJ2-7; the match to TRBD1 covers 8 bases. Trimming at V came to 9 bases and at J to 0 bases, leaving 10 bases not matched to a gene. The CDR3 runs 15 residues. Germline V CDR1 and CDR2: LGHDT, YNNKEL (reference sequence). DNA of the CDR3: TGTGCCAGTGCTCCGGGACAGGTTTTCTCCTACGAGCAGTACTTC. Translating it yields CASAPGQVFSYEQYF.

The chain couples TRBV4-1 to TRBJ2-1, with 8 bases that match TRBD2. The CDR3 is made up of 19 amino acids. The germline CDR1 and CDR2 sequences are MGHRA and YSYEKL. V gave up 4 bases and J gave up 4 bases; unmatched junction bases: 18. The DNA for the CDR3 is TGCGCCAGCAGCCCTCGGACTCGGGGGGGGTATGTGTCTTACAATGAGCAGTTCTTC. It specifies CASSPRTRGGYVSYNEQFF.

This clonotype was found many times. The chain combines TRBV7-9 with TRBJ2-4, with TRBD2 matching 8 bases. V dropped 1 base and J dropped 5; count of bases not matched to a gene: 10. This CDR3 is 17 amino acids long. Looked up from germline, CDR1 is SEHNR and CDR2 is FQNEAQ (reference sequence). CDR3 DNA sequence: TGTGCCAGCAGCTTAGTCTCCGGCGGGGGGTCCCAAAACATTCAGTACTTC. It translates to CASSLVSGGGSQNIQYF.

The chain links TRBV25-1 to TRBJ2-1; D is perhaps TRBD1 (6 bases). Germline-derived CDR1 and CDR2 are MGHDK and SYGVNS. The ends were cut back, 1 base at V and 7 bases at J, with 14 bases in the middle. This CDR3 contains 15 residues. CDR3 loop: CASSESTAGDNEQFF. The CDR3 DNA reads as TGTGCCAGCAGTGAATCTACTGCAGGGGATAATGAGCAGTTCTTC.

V gene TRBV4-1 combines with J gene TRBJ2-7, with 7 bases lining up with TRBD1. CDR1 and CDR2 (germline): MGHRA, YSYEKL. With 3 bases clipped from V and 4 bases from J, the junction kept 12 bases outside the gene matches. The CDR3 has 16 amino acids. The CDR3 spells CASSHTLGRGFYEQYF. CDR3 in DNA: TGCGCCAGCAGCCACACCTTGGGCAGGGGGTTTTACGAGCAGTACTTC.

V usage is TRBV4-3 and J usage is TRBJ2-7; D unclear. The V gene's germline CDR1 is LGHNA and CDR2 YSLEER. The CDR3 is 14 residues long. Trimming left V 0 bases short and J 3 bases short, with 9 bases between. This chain's CDR3 is CASSQEASLYEQYF. The CDR3 DNA reads TGCGCCAGCAGCCAAGAGGCCAGCCTCTACGAGCAGTACTTC.

The table lists this clonotype with a few counts. The CDR3, as DNA: TGCGCCAGCAGCCAACCTCCGGGACTAGCGGGGTCAATAGCCAAAAACATTCAGTACTTC. This translates into CASSQPPGLAGSIAKNIQYF. The chain links TRBV5-1 to TRBJ2-4; 13 bases agree with TRBD2. CDR3 length: 20 residues. Germline trimming cut 4 bases from V and 0 bases from J; bases unmatched to any gene: 13. Germline V gene lookup returns CDR1 SGHRS and CDR2 YFSETQ.

The V gene is TRBV20-1, the J gene TRBJ1-2; 8 nucleotides align to TRBD1. Unmatched junction bases numbered 13, after V lost 3 bases and J lost 4 bases. The germline gives CDR1 DFQATT, CDR2 SNEGSKA (reference sequence). CDR3 length: 16 residues. The chain's CDR3 is CSARETGVRVGYGYTF. CDR3 coding DNA: TGCAGTGCTAGGGAGACAGGGGTGAGGGTGGGCTATGGCTACACCTTC.

V and J are TRBV5-5 and TRBJ2-1; D is unresolved. The CDR3 covers 14 residues. V shed 4 bases and J shed 5 bases, with 13 bases lying between them. From germline, CDR1 is SGHKS and CDR2 YYEKEE (reference sequence). CDR3 nucleotide sequence: TGTGCCAGCAGCAGAATGGACGGACACAATGAGCAGTTCTTC. It yields the protein CASSRMDGHNEQFF.

This clonotype has a handful of counts. The chain is built from TRBV7-2 and TRBJ1-2, with unresolved D. The germline gives CDR1 SGHTA, CDR2 FQGNSA. The CDR3 covers 13 residues. V was trimmed by 3 bases and J by 8 bases, leaving 13 bases between them. The CDR3 DNA follows: TGTGCCAGCAGCTTCGGATCCGGAGAAGGCTACACCTTC. Its translation: CASSFGSGEGYTF.

The V gene is TRBV4-3, the J gene TRBJ2-7, with D possibly being TRBD1 (5 bases). Germline V lookup: CDR1 LGHNA, CDR2 YSLEER. The CDR3 totals 13 residues. Trimming removed 8 bases from V and 6 bases from J, with 17 bases in between. CDR3 DNA: TGCGCCAGCGGCGCGTTACAGGAAGCCGAGCAGTACTTC. This encodes CASGALQEAEQYF.

This clonotype was picked up a small number of times. This rearrangement joins TRBV7-3 to TRBJ2-7; D gene ambiguous. Between the trimmed V and J ends, which lost 1 base and 7 bases, there was a span of 11 bases. The length of the CDR3 is 13 residues. Per the germline V gene, CDR1 is SGHTA and CDR2 is FQGTGA. The chain's CDR3 is CASSLRAASEQYF. The CDR3 nucleotides read TGTGCCAGCAGCTTAAGGGCCGCCTCGGAGCAGTACTTC.

CDR3 sequence: CSARDGQGVSYEQYF. The CDR3, as DNA: TGCAGTGCTAGAGATGGGCAGGGGGTTTCGTACGAGCAGTACTTC. The chain employs TRBV20-1 and TRBJ2-7, with 7 bases that match TRBD1. V lost 0 bases, J lost 4 bases, and 9 bases stayed unmatched. This CDR3 comprises 15 residues. Germline lookup yields CDR1 DFQATT and CDR2 SNEGSKA (reference sequence).

V gene TRBV7-2 combines with J gene TRBJ2-7, with TRBD2 matching 8 bases. Germline CDR1 SGHTA, CDR2 FQGNSA. This CDR3 comprises 15 residues. Trimming took 4 bases from V and 3 from J; bases not matched to a gene: 8. The CDR3, as DNA: TGTGCCAGCAGCTCTACTAGCGGACCTATCTACGAGCAGTACTTC. Protein sequence: CASSSTSGPIYEQYF.

The chain employs TRBV12-3 or TRBV12-4 and TRBJ2-7; 9 bases are shared with TRBD1. V lost 3 bases and J lost 7; bases outside the gene matches: 4. The CDR3 length is 13 residues. In DNA form, the CDR3 reads TGTGCCAGCAGTTTCCCGGGGACAGGGGAGCAGTACTTC. Translating it yields CASSFPGTGEQYF.

This clonotype has at least ten counts. The rearrangement links TRBV12-3 or TRBV12-4 to TRBJ2-3, with D perhaps matching TRBD1 (6 bases). Trimming removed 6 bases from V and 3 bases from J, with 13 bases in between. The CDR3 is made up of 14 amino acids. The CDR3: CASSFGRGTDTQYF. In DNA, the CDR3 is TGTGCCAGCAGCTTCGGCAGGGGAACAGATACGCAGTATTTT.

This clonotype was found many times. Its ends do not fully match the called genes, so a read error is possible. V usage is TRBV20-1 and J usage is TRBJ2-5, with 8 bases that match TRBD1. CDR1 DFQATT and CDR2 SNEGSKA come from the germline V gene (reference sequence). There are 14 residues in the CDR3. The CDR3 DNA is TGCAGTGCTAGAAATGGACAGGGACAAGAGGCCCAGTACTTC. Residues: CSARNGQGQEAQYF.

This rearrangement joins TRBV9 to TRBJ1-2; D perhaps matches TRBD1 (5 bases). This CDR3 is 14 amino acids long. V gave up 0 bases and J gave up 4 bases, with 10 bases separating them. Per germline, CDR1 SGDLS and CDR2 YYNGEE. CDR3 DNA: TGTGCCAGCAGCGTAGGTCCGGGGGTCTATGGCTACACCTTC. Encoded protein: CASSVGPGVYGYTF.

The V and J genes are TRBV7-2 and TRBJ1-6; D ambiguous. Germline CDR1 and CDR2: SGHTA and FQGNSA. CDR3 length: 13 residues. Trimming pared 0 bases from V and 13 bases from J, leaving 10 bases between. The DNA of the CDR3 is TGTGCCAGCAGCTTAGCGCGGAGTGTCCCCCTCCACTTT. Translated: CASSLARSVPLHF.